Shown below are 21 T cell receptor beta chains from a single sample sequenced in a study of pediatric ulcerative colitis. Rectal tissue came from one to two pinch biopsies taken at colonoscopy. Profiling relied on immunoSEQ multiplex PCR, and the TCRdb table lists in-frame clones only, not all of them. The sample holds 40,000 to 60,000 clones; about 79% are singletons and the top ten take 3% to 4.5%. The source material was gut tissue. The receptors shown here come from a girl aged 5-17 years with moderate ulcerative colitis.

This chain uses TRBV18 with TRBJ1-6; D is perhaps TRBD1 (6 bases). V gave up 1 base and J gave up 8 bases, with 12 bases separating them. The germline gives CDR1 KGHSH, CDR2 LQKENI. CDR3 length: 15 residues. The CDR3 loop is CASSPRGAWDSPLHF. The CDR3 DNA reads as TGTGCCAGCTCACCACGGGGGGCGTGGGATTCACCCCTCCACTTT.

The chain recombines TRBV7-3 with TRBJ2-3, with D perhaps TRBD2 (5 bases). Per germline, CDR1 SGHTA and CDR2 FQGTGA. The CDR3 loop spans 13 amino acids. Trimming stripped 5 bases from V and 3 bases from J, with 9 bases between. CDR3 sequence: CASSLPGTDTQYF. The CDR3, as DNA: TGTGCCAGCAGCCTACCGGGAACAGATACGCAGTATTTT.

The chain combines TRBV10-3 with TRBJ2-7; D ambiguous. Trimming took off 5 bases at V and 0 bases at J, with 5 bases between the two ends. Germline V CDR1 and CDR2: ENHRY, SYGVKD. This CDR3 contains 12 residues. The CDR3 loop is CAISHGSYEQYF. CDR3 coding DNA: TGTGCCATCAGTCACGGCTCCTACGAGCAGTACTTC.

This clone was seen a handful of times. The chain couples TRBV19 to TRBJ1-5; a weak D match, TRBD1 (5 bases). This CDR3 region has 14 residues. CDR1 is LNHDA, CDR2 SQIVND, per germline (reference sequence). Between the trimmed V and J ends, which lost 5 bases and 4 bases, there was a span of 12 bases. CDR3: CASSWGTANQPQHF. CDR3 DNA sequence: TGTGCCAGTAGTTGGGGCACAGCAAATCAGCCCCAGCATTTT.

The chain employs TRBV28 and TRBJ1-2, with D unresolved. CDR1 and CDR2 from the germline V gene are MDHEN and SYDVKM. The CDR3 has 12 residues. V gave up 5 bases and J gave up 5 bases, with 9 bases separating them. The CDR3 sequence is CASSIERYGYTF. The CDR3 nucleotides are TGTGCCAGCAGTATAGAGAGGTATGGCTACACCTTC.

The V and J genes are TRBV30 and TRBJ2-7; a possible D gene is TRBD2 (6 bases). Between the trimmed V and J ends, which lost 0 bases and 7 bases, there was a span of 13 bases. Germline assignment: CDR1 GTSNPN and CDR2 SVGIG (reference sequence). This CDR3 comprises 13 residues. The CDR3 nucleotides are TGTGCCTGGAGTGTAGGTACAGGAGGGGAGCAGTACTTC. Its protein product is CAWSVGTGGEQYF.

This chain joins TRBV6-6 and TRBJ2-7; D gene ambiguous. V was pared by 7 bases and J by 2 bases, with 9 bases between. CDR3 length: 12 amino acids. Germline CDR1 MNHNY, CDR2 SVGAGI (reference sequence). CDR3 DNA: TGTGCCAGCAAAGGGTTGCCCTACGAGCAGTACTTC. Amino acids: CASKGLPYEQYF.

The chain is built from TRBV5-6 and TRBJ1-6; no reliable D call. The CDR3 loop spans 15 amino acids. The V and J ends lost 0 bases and 0 bases respectively, with 4 bases between them. Looked up from germline, CDR1 is SGHDT and CDR2 is YYEEEE. CDR3 in DNA: TGTGCCAGCAGCTTGGGGAGCTCCTATAATTCACCCCTCCACTTT. It is translated as CASSLGSSYNSPLHF.

The chain couples TRBV6-5 to TRBJ1-6, with D hard to call. Germline CDR1 MNHEY, CDR2 SVGAGI. The CDR3 has 12 amino acids. The V gene lost 2 bases and the J gene lost 7 bases, with 3 bases spanning the gap. CDR3 DNA sequence: TGTGCCAGCAGTTACACAAATTCACCCCTCCACTTT. Translating it yields CASSYTNSPLHF.

The J gene is TRBJ2-3, the V gene TRBV27, with TRBD2 matching 10 bases. Germline V gene lookup returns CDR1 MNHEY and CDR2 SMNVEV (reference sequence). This CDR3 has 16 residues. With V trimmed by 5 bases and J by 5 bases, 10 bases remained unmatched. Written as DNA, the CDR3 is TGTGCCAGCAGTCCCTTGGGGGCTAGCGGGGGAGATACGCAGTATTTT. The encoded protein is CASSPLGASGGDTQYF.

The chain couples TRBV7-9 to TRBJ1-4; D unresolved. V was trimmed by 6 bases and J by 10 bases, leaving 12 bases between them. This CDR3 is built from 12 residues. Germline CDR1 reads SEHNR; CDR2 reads FQNEAQ (reference sequence). CDR3 sequence reads: CASSRESRKLFF. The CDR3 nucleotides read TGTGCCAGCAGTCGAGAGTCCCGAAAACTGTTTTTT.

This sequence joins TRBV2 and TRBJ1-2; D is ambiguous. The CDR3 sequence is 13 residues long. V gave up 6 bases and J gave up 0 bases, with 8 bases separating them. Germline assignment: CDR1 SNHLY and CDR2 FYNNEI. DNA for the CDR3: TGTGCCAGCAGGGACGGCGCTAACTATGGCTACACCTTC. As protein: CASRDGANYGYTF.

The chain couples TRBV5-1 to TRBJ2-7, with no clear D. Per the germline V gene, CDR1 is SGHRS and CDR2 is YFSETQ. The CDR3 has 15 amino acids. V lost 1 base to trimming and J lost 5 bases, with 16 bases between them. CDR3 protein: CASSLLYWRFHEQYF. The CDR3 DNA reads as TGCGCCAGCAGCTTGTTGTACTGGAGATTCCACGAGCAGTACTTC.

This chain connects TRBV19 to TRBJ1-5, with D possibly being TRBD1 (6 bases). From germline, CDR1 is LNHDA and CDR2 SQIVND (reference sequence). The CDR3 has 16 amino acids. Trimming stripped 2 bases from V and 5 bases from J, with 16 bases between. The DNA for the CDR3 is TGTGCCAGTAGTATAATTGGCAGGGGAAGTGATCAGCCCCAGCATTTT. This codes for CASSIIGRGSDQPQHF.

Only one count was recorded for this clone. The chain couples TRBV7-2 to TRBJ1-2, with D tentatively TRBD1 (5 bases). The germline V gene encodes CDR1 SGHTA and CDR2 FQGNSA. Trimming took off 3 bases at V and 2 bases at J, with 10 bases between the two ends. The CDR3 extends over 14 amino acids. In DNA form, the CDR3 reads TGTGCCAGCAGCTTCCGGGACGGAAACTATGGCTACACCTTC. Its translation: CASSFRDGNYGYTF.

In nucleotides, the CDR3 is TGTGCCAGCAGTGGACTAGCGGGAGGGCCGTCTACGCAGTATTTT. Translation gives CASSGLAGGPSTQYF. The chain couples TRBV6-1 to TRBJ2-3, with 14 bases fitting TRBD2. Germline CDR1 and CDR2: MNHNS and SASEGT. V was clipped by 4 bases and J by 8 bases; unmatched bases: 5. The CDR3 contains 15 residues.

The rearrangement joins TRBV28 to TRBJ2-1; 14 bases agree with TRBD2. J gave up 14 bases and V 5 bases, and 8 bases lay outside the gene matches. The CDR3 contains 14 residues. Germline loops: CDR1 MDHEN, CDR2 SYDVKM. CDR3 in amino acids: CASSIGTSGSSKFF. The CDR3, as DNA: TGTGCCAGCAGTATTGGGACTAGCGGGAGTAGCAAGTTCTTC.

The chain couples TRBV18 to TRBJ1-2; 7 nucleotides match TRBD1. The CDR3 is 14 amino acids. Germline CDR1 is KGHSH and CDR2 is LQKENI. V lost 3 bases and J lost 8; bases outside the gene matches: 9. The CDR3 bases are TGTGCCAGCTCACCCGCGACAGGGCAGCTCGGCTACACCTTC. This codes for CASSPATGQLGYTF. Full variable domain (rest looked up from reference TRBV18 and TRBJ1-2): NAGVMQNPRHLVRRRGQEARLRCSPMKGHSHVYWYRQLPEEGLKFMVYLQKENIIDESGMPKERFSAEFPKEGPSILRIQQVVRGDSAAYFCASSPATGQLGYTFGSGTRLTVV.

V is TRBV2 and J is TRBJ1-4; D gene uncertain. This CDR3 has 15 amino acids. The germline gives CDR1 SNHLY, CDR2 FYNNEI. V dropped 5 bases and J dropped 0 bases, with 10 bases sitting between them. The CDR3 nucleotides are TGTGCCAGCAGTAGATACAGAACAACTAATGAAAAACTGTTTTTT. Protein sequence: CASSRYRTTNEKLFF.

This chain uses TRBV5-1 with TRBJ2-7; weak D call: TRBD2 (5 bases). The length of the CDR3 is 16 residues. Germline V CDR1 and CDR2: SGHRS, YFSETQ. V was clipped by 2 bases and J by 2 bases, with 17 bases between them. The CDR3 here is CASSLPSPGSAYEQYF. As DNA, the CDR3 is TGCGCCAGCAGCTTACCCTCCCCGGGGTCCGCCTACGAGCAGTACTTC.

This chain links TRBV7-2 with TRBJ2-1; D gene uncertain. The CDR3 runs to 13 residues. V lost 1 base to trimming and J lost 2 bases, with 3 bases between them. Germline CDR1 reads SGHTA; CDR2 reads FQGNSA. CDR3 region: CASSLDTYNEQFF. The CDR3 coding sequence is TGTGCCAGCAGCTTAGATACCTACAATGAGCAGTTCTTC.